Following are 16 T cell receptor beta chains from one sample sequenced in a study of blood T cell repertoires in COVID-19. Here immunoSEQ multiplex PCR was the method, and the copy in TCRdb shows in-frame clones only, minus some. Of over 250,000 clones in the sample, about nine tenths were seen once. The sequenced sample was peripheral blood. These receptors all stem from a man aged 45-65 years with acute or convalescent COVID-19.

The chain links TRBV3-1 (or the pseudogene TRBV3-2) to TRBJ1-2; the D gene is possibly TRBD1 (6 bases). CDR3 length: 15 amino acids. Germline lookup yields CDR1 LGHDT and CDR2 YNNKEL (reference sequence). The V and J ends lost 6 bases and 0 bases respectively, with 14 bases between them. CDR3 sequence reads: CASSQRTDPNYGYTF. CDR3 nucleotides: TGTGCCAGCAGTCAAAGGACAGATCCTAACTATGGCTACACCTTC.

The J gene is TRBJ1-1, the V gene TRBV2; D perhaps matches TRBD1 (6 bases). The CDR3 spans 11 residues. Germline V gene data show CDR1 as SNHLY and CDR2 as FYNNEI. V shed 7 bases and J shed 5 bases, with 8 bases lying between them. The CDR3 bases are TGTGCCAGCAAAAGGGGGACTGAAGCTTTCTTT. Translating gives CASKRGTEAFF.

This chain joins TRBV20-1 and TRBJ2-7; D remains ambiguous. This CDR3 is built from 11 residues. Germline CDR1 and CDR2: DFQATT and SNEGSKA (reference sequence). V was trimmed by 3 bases and J by 12 bases, leaving 15 bases between them. DNA of the CDR3: TGCAGTGCTAGGGATTCTAGAAGAATGTACTTC. Translated: CSARDSRRMYF.

V usage is TRBV4-2 and J usage is TRBJ2-3, with 7 bases fitting TRBD1. The CDR3 length is 16 residues. The ends lost 3 bases at V and 2 bases at J; junction bases unmatched: 8. Germline V gene data show CDR1 as LGHNA and CDR2 as YNFKEQ. In DNA form, the CDR3 reads TGTGCCAGCAGCCAGGGGATCCAGGGGGTCACAGATACGCAGTATTTT. Protein sequence: CASSQGIQGVTDTQYF.

V is TRBV6-4 and J is TRBJ2-1, with D possibly matching TRBD1 (6 bases). Looked up from germline, CDR1 is MRHNA and CDR2 is SNTAGT. The V gene lost 0 bases and the J gene lost 7 bases, with 10 bases spanning the gap. This CDR3 is built from 14 residues. This chain's CDR3 is CASSDSIRGNEQFF. The CDR3 region has the DNA TGTGCCAGCAGTGACTCGATTAGGGGGAATGAGCAGTTCTTC.

The rearrangement joins TRBV6-5 to TRBJ1-1; 8 bases agree with TRBD1. Germline loops: CDR1 MNHEY, CDR2 SVGAGI. V shed 6 bases, J shed 4 bases, and the junction held 4 bases outside the gene matches. The CDR3 is 13 amino acids. CDR3 in amino acids: CASRSRGPTEAFF. Written as DNA, the CDR3 is TGTGCCAGCAGGTCCAGGGGGCCCACTGAAGCTTTCTTT.

The chain has TRBV2 and TRBJ2-3; TRBD2 is a possible D gene (5 bases). The V end was cut by 6 bases, the J end by 5 bases, with 21 bases between. The CDR3 spans 16 residues. CDR1 SNHLY and CDR2 FYNNEI come from the germline V gene. Here the CDR3 DNA reads TGTGCCAGCAGCGACCCGGCGGGCCCCTTTGGAGATACGCAGTATTTT. Residues: CASSDPAGPFGDTQYF.

The V gene is TRBV6-6, the J gene TRBJ2-1, with TRBD1 matching over 7 bases. Germline CDR1 MNHNY, CDR2 SVGAGI (reference sequence). The CDR3 sequence is 16 residues long. Losses at the gene ends were 4 bases for V and 7 bases for J; bases not matched to a gene: 13. As DNA, the CDR3 is TGTGCCAGCAGTTCCCGTCTTTCTACAGGGGCAAATGAGCAGTTCTTC. The encoded protein is CASSSRLSTGANEQFF.

This clone was seen just once. V is TRBV2 and J is TRBJ1-4, with a possible D match to TRBD1 (5 bases). This CDR3 has 14 amino acids. Germline CDR1 SNHLY, CDR2 FYNNEI. Trimming removed 10 bases from V and 3 bases from J, with 15 bases in between. CDR3 bases: TGTGCCACCAGCGGAGGGGCGGCTAATGAAAAACTGTTTTTT. The encoded protein is CATSGGAANEKLFF.

V gene TRBV7-9 combines with J gene TRBJ2-7, with 7 nucleotides matching TRBD1. Germline-derived CDR1 and CDR2 are SEHNR and FQNEAQ (reference sequence). V lost 1 base and J lost 4; bases outside the gene matches: 13. This CDR3 has 17 amino acids. Here the CDR3 DNA reads TGTGCCAGCAGCTTAGTTGGAAACAGGGGAGTCGATTACGAGCAGTACTTC. Residues: CASSLVGNRGVDYEQYF.

This chain connects TRBV6-6 to TRBJ2-2, with D perhaps matching TRBD1 (6 bases). Germline CDR1 MNHNY, CDR2 SVGAGI (reference sequence). V lost 1 base and J lost 2, with 11 bases in between. The CDR3 spans 16 residues. CDR3 bases: TGTGCCAGCAGTTACTTCGGGACAATCAACACCGGGGAGCTGTTTTTT. It encodes CASSYFGTINTGELFF.

Details on this clone: In the same sample, other DNA sequences code for this CDR3. V and J are TRBV3-1 (or the pseudogene TRBV3-2) and TRBJ2-2, with D uncertain. Germline CDR1 LGHDT, CDR2 YNNKEL (reference sequence). The CDR3 is made up of 12 amino acids. The V gene lost 4 bases and the J gene lost 5 bases, with 5 bases spanning the gap. The CDR3 DNA follows: TGTGCCAGCAGCCCTAGGACCGGGGAGCTGTTTTTT. Its translation is CASSPRTGELFF.

The sample holds one count of this clone. V usage is TRBV13 and J usage is TRBJ2-5; 12 positions match TRBD2. With V trimmed by 0 bases and J by 4 bases, 9 bases remained unmatched. This CDR3 spans 18 amino acids. The V gene's germline CDR1 is PRHDT and CDR2 FYEKMQ (reference sequence). In DNA form, the CDR3 reads TGTGCCAGCAGCTTAGGGCTAGCGGGGGGGCCGGGTAGAGAGACCCAGTACTTC. Its protein product is CASSLGLAGGPGRETQYF.

The chain carries TRBV9 and TRBJ1-2; the match to TRBD1 covers 7 bases. Germline V gene lookup returns CDR1 SGDLS and CDR2 YYNGEE. The trim removed 4 bases at V and 0 bases at J, leaving 12 bases unmatched. This CDR3 is built from 17 residues. The CDR3, as DNA: TGTGCCAGCAGCCCGAGGTCGAGGACAGGAGCTAACTATGGCTACACCTTC. Protein sequence: CASSPRSRTGANYGYTF.

The chain links TRBV19 to TRBJ2-7; D gene ambiguous. V lost 1 base and J 2 bases, leaving 6 bases between the germline ends. This CDR3 spans 13 amino acids. Looked up from germline, CDR1 is LNHDA and CDR2 is SQIVND (reference sequence). The CDR3 is CASSIAQAYEQYF. For the CDR3, the DNA is TGTGCCAGTAGTATAGCACAAGCCTACGAGCAGTACTTC.

The rearrangement links TRBV2 to TRBJ1-6, with TRBD1 matching over 9 bases. Germline CDR1 reads SNHLY; CDR2 reads FYNNEI. Trimming took 11 bases from V and 7 from J; bases not matched to a gene: 6. This CDR3 region has 13 residues. This CDR3 reads CASGQGWNSPLHF. The CDR3 region has the DNA TGTGCCTCAGGACAGGGGTGGAATTCACCCCTCCACTTT.